The 28 T cell receptor beta chains below come from one sample, sequenced in a study of OX40 agonist ivuxolimab in advanced cancers. Sequenced by immunoSEQ multiplex PCR; TCRdb stores in-frame clones only, minus some. The table records tens of thousands of clones, approximately 90% of them present only once. The source was CD4+ or CD8+ T cells sorted from blood, collected in a trial of the OX40 agonist ivuxolimab. These receptors were collected from an adult with an advanced solid tumor such as melanoma, head and neck, liver or kidney cancer.

This clone was recorded only once. The chain couples TRBV11-2 to TRBJ2-7, with a tentative D call TRBD2 (6 bases). Germline CDR1 reads SGHAT; CDR2 reads FQNNGV. The length of the CDR3 is 12 residues. The ends were cut back, 5 bases at V and 2 bases at J, with 7 bases in the middle. The CDR3 DNA reads TGTGCCAGCAGCCGGGGGACCTACGAGCAGTACTTC. Protein product: CASSRGTYEQYF.

This clone was seen a few times. The V call is TRBV6-1, the J call TRBJ1-5; no clear D. The CDR3 length is 10 residues. CDR1 and CDR2 from the germline V gene are MNHNS and SASEGT. V shed 2 bases and J shed 10 bases, with 3 bases lying between them. CDR3 sequence (DNA): TGTGCCAGCAGTGAAAGTCCCCAGCATTTT. Its translation: CASSESPQHF.

The V and J genes are TRBV7-2 and TRBJ2-7, with a tentative D call TRBD2 (7 bases). V was shortened by 3 bases and J by 0 bases, with 12 bases between the two germline ends. Germline V gives CDR1 SGHTA, CDR2 FQGNSA. This CDR3 is 15 amino acids long. For the CDR3, the DNA is TGTGCCAGCAGCTTGATGGGGGGGGCCTCCTACGAGCAGTACTTC. The encoded protein is CASSLMGGASYEQYF.

The chain employs TRBV28 and TRBJ1-1; no definite D call. The CDR3 runs 13 residues. Germline CDR1 is MDHEN and CDR2 is SYDVKM. Trimming took off 3 bases at V and 1 base at J, with 6 bases between the two ends. Here the CDR3 DNA reads TGTGCCAGCAGTTTGGGCACGAACACTGAAGCTTTCTTT. Amino acid sequence: CASSLGTNTEAFF. Full variable domain (outside the CDR3, taken from reference TRBV28 and TRBJ1-1): DVKVTQSSRYLVKRTGEKVFLECVQDMDHENMFWYRQDPGLGLRLIYFSYDVKMKEKGDIPEGYSVSREKKERFSLILESASTNQTSMYLCASSLGTNTEAFFGQGTRLTVV.

This clone was counted a few times. The chain combines TRBV6-5 with TRBJ1-3; 7 nucleotides line up with TRBD1. CDR3 length: 12 residues. Looked up from germline, CDR1 is MNHEY and CDR2 is SVGAGI. V shed 8 bases and J 5 bases; nucleotides not matched to a gene: 3. CDR3 amino acids: CASGQERNTIYF. The CDR3 bases are TGTGCCAGCGGACAGGAGAGAAACACCATATATTTT.

J is TRBJ2-3 and V is TRBV5-1; weak D call: TRBD2 (6 bases). Germline V gene data show CDR1 as SGHRS and CDR2 as YFSETQ. The CDR3 has 15 residues. Trimming removed 0 bases from V and 1 base from J, with 9 bases in between. The CDR3 DNA reads TGCGCCAGCAGCTTGGTCCCGGGGGGCACAGATACGCAGTATTTT. It is translated as CASSLVPGGTDTQYF. Full variable domain (missing parts from reference TRBV5-1 and TRBJ2-3): KAGVTQTPRYLIKTRGQQVTLSCSPISGHRSVSWYQQTPGQGLQFLFEYFSETQRNKGNFPGRFSGRQFSNSRSEMNVSTLELGDSALYLCASSLVPGGTDTQYFGPGTRLTVL.

This sequence joins TRBV19 and TRBJ1-3; D unresolved. The CDR3 has 16 residues. Germline lookup yields CDR1 LNHDA and CDR2 SQIVND (reference sequence). Trimming pared 6 bases from V and 2 bases from J, leaving 17 bases between. The CDR3 sequence is CASRREGGPTGNTIYF. The CDR3 DNA reads as TGTGCCAGTAGAAGGGAGGGCGGACCGACTGGAAACACCATATATTTT.

Concerning this clone itself: Since the CDR3 does not end with the conserved phenylalanine or tryptophan, this likely comes from a read error. The chain uses TRBV7-3 and TRBJ2-3; 12 bases agree with TRBD2. The CDR3 extends over 20 amino acids. In germline, CDR1 is SGHTA, CDR2 FQGTGA. The trim removed 2 bases at V and 6 bases at J, leaving 18 bases unmatched. CDR3 sequence: CASSLVRDRETSGGPDTQYP. The DNA of the CDR3 is TGTGCCAGCAGCTTAGTCCGGGACAGAGAAACTAGCGGGGGGCCCGATACGCAGTATCCT.

The CDR3 region has the DNA TGTGCCAGCAGCGCCATACAGGGGATTGATTTCGTGAACACTGAAGCTTTCTTT. Amino acids: CASSAIQGIDFVNTEAFF. The chain recombines TRBV13 with TRBJ1-1; TRBD1 matches at 7 bases. V gave up 5 bases and J gave up 0 bases; unmatched junction bases: 15. Germline assignment: CDR1 PRHDT and CDR2 FYEKMQ (reference sequence). This CDR3 region has 18 residues.

The chain carries TRBV12-1 and TRBJ2-1. TRBV12-1 is recorded as a pseudogene. The CDR3 is made up of 13 amino acids. CDR3 region: CASSFPSPSEQFF. The CDR3 nucleotides read TGTGCCAGCAGCTTCCCTTCCCCCAGCGAGCAGTTCTTC.

The V call is TRBV18, the J call TRBJ2-5, with D maybe TRBD2 (6 bases). V was pared by 4 bases and J by 5 bases, with 14 bases between. The CDR3 is made up of 14 amino acids. CDR1 is KGHSH, CDR2 LQKENI, per germline. Here the CDR3 reads CASSRAEGYETQYF. CDR3 DNA sequence: TGTGCCAGCTCACGAGCGGAGGGCTATGAGACCCAGTACTTC.

The chain employs TRBV11-1 and TRBJ2-5; TRBD2 agrees at 7 bases. This CDR3 comprises 15 residues. In germline, CDR1 is SGHAT, CDR2 FQDESV (reference sequence). Trimming at V came to 3 bases and at J to 5 bases, leaving 9 bases not matched to a gene. This CDR3 reads CASSLYPVGGETQYF. CDR3 in DNA: TGTGCCAGCAGCTTGTACCCAGTCGGGGGGGAGACCCAGTACTTC.

The chain couples TRBV5-1 to TRBJ1-1; 7 bases map to TRBD1. The V segment lost 4 bases and the J segment 4 bases; nucleotides outside the gene matches: 19. Per germline, CDR1 SGHRS and CDR2 YFSETQ. There are 18 residues in the CDR3. CDR3 residues: CASSPTGRGQKFSTEAFF. In nucleotides, the CDR3 is TGCGCCAGCAGCCCAACCGGGCGGGGACAGAAATTCTCCACTGAAGCTTTCTTT.

The chain links TRBV29-1 to TRBJ2-3, with a weak D call TRBD2 (6 bases). The V end was cut by 4 bases, the J end by 4 bases, with 9 bases between. In germline, CDR1 is SQVTM, CDR2 ANQGSEA. The CDR3 runs 12 residues. CDR3 DNA: TGCAGCGTTGCGGAGGGTCCAGATACGCAGTATTTT. The encoded protein is CSVAEGPDTQYF.

This chain connects TRBV4-2 to TRBJ1-5; D is unresolved. The CDR3 is made up of 14 amino acids. Trimming took 1 base from V and 4 from J, leaving 8 bases between them. Germline CDR1 LGHNA, CDR2 YNFKEQ. The CDR3 coding sequence is TGTGCCAGCAGCCAAGGGGGAAGGAATCAGCCCCAGCATTTT. Translating it yields CASSQGGRNQPQHF.

The CDR3 coding sequence is TGTGCCAGCAGTGATGCGGGCTATTACTACGAGCAGTACTTC. Amino acids: CASSDAGYYYEQYF. The chain employs TRBV6-1 and TRBJ2-7; TRBD2 might be the D (5 bases). The V end lost 3 bases, the J end lost 3 bases, and 12 bases lay between the germline ends. The CDR3 totals 14 residues. In germline, CDR1 is MNHNS, CDR2 SASEGT.

The J gene is TRBJ2-1, the V gene TRBV5-4; possibly TRBD2 for D (7 bases). Germline CDR1 and CDR2: SGHNT and YYREEE (reference sequence). V was clipped by 3 bases and J by 9 bases, with 19 bases between them. The CDR3 is 15 amino acids. CDR3: CASSSGGQRDGEQFF. CDR3 coding DNA: TGTGCCAGCAGCTCGGGGGGCCAGCGGGATGGTGAGCAGTTCTTC.

The chain carries TRBV6-5 and TRBJ1-4, with D perhaps matching TRBD1 (5 bases). V was trimmed by 9 bases and J by 4 bases, leaving 18 bases between them. The CDR3 loop spans 15 amino acids. Per the germline V gene, CDR1 is MNHEY and CDR2 is SVGAGI. This CDR3 is CARPPGEQYNEKLFF. CDR3 bases: TGTGCCAGACCCCCGGGGGAACAGTATAATGAAAAACTGTTTTTT.

J is TRBJ2-5 and V is TRBV2, with D perhaps given as TRBD1 or TRBD2 (7 bases each). V shed 5 bases and J shed 5 bases, with 12 bases lying between them. The germline V gene has CDR1 SNHLY and CDR2 FYNNEI. The CDR3 is made up of 13 amino acids. CDR3 nucleotides: TGTGCCAGCAGTTACAGGGGAGGGGAGACCCAGTACTTC. Its protein is CASSYRGGETQYF.

The chain combines TRBV9 with TRBJ2-5, with TRBD1 as a possible D gene (6 bases). The V gene's germline CDR1 is SGDLS and CDR2 YYNGEE. V lost 0 bases and J 5 bases, leaving 17 bases between the germline ends. CDR3 size: 16 residues. In DNA, the CDR3 is TGTGCCAGCAGCGTAGGAGGGGGTGGAGTGTCGGAGACCCAGTACTTC. It specifies CASSVGGGGVSETQYF.

This clone was detected once. The rearrangement uses TRBV27 and TRBJ2-7, with 10 nucleotides matching TRBD2. The CDR3 sequence is 17 residues long. V trimming: 1 base; J trimming: 6 bases; junction bases outside the gene matches: 12. From germline, CDR1 is MNHEY and CDR2 SMNVEV (reference sequence). CDR3 coding DNA: TGTGCCAGCAGTTTATTCGGGAGTCTAGCGGGAGATGTCGAGCAGTACTTC. Residues: CASSLFGSLAGDVEQYF.

The rearrangement uses TRBV5-6 and TRBJ2-1; TRBD1 agrees at 11 bases. The germline V gene encodes CDR1 SGHDT and CDR2 YYEEEE. Trimming cost V 3 bases and J 7 bases; bases outside gene matches: 12. The CDR3 runs to 17 residues. The CDR3 loop reads CASSSSTGTGGLNEQFF. In DNA form, the CDR3 reads TGTGCCAGCAGCTCATCAACCGGGACAGGGGGTCTAAATGAGCAGTTCTTC.

V gene TRBV2 combines with J gene TRBJ1-5, with D tentatively TRBD1 (5 bases). Germline V gene lookup returns CDR1 SNHLY and CDR2 FYNNEI. The CDR3 loop spans 15 amino acids. The germline V and J ends were trimmed by 3 bases and 1 base, with 10 bases remaining between them. The CDR3 protein is CASSEGGVSNQPQHF. CDR3 nucleotide sequence: TGTGCCAGCAGTGAGGGGGGGGTGAGCAATCAGCCCCAGCATTTT.

This chain joins TRBV27 and TRBJ1-4; 7 nucleotides agree with TRBD1. The CDR3 covers 16 residues. J lost 8 bases, V lost 2 bases, and 11 bases had no gene match. CDR1 MNHEY and CDR2 SMNVEV come from the germline V gene (reference sequence). The CDR3 loop reads CASSLGGQRQAEKLFF. Written as DNA, the CDR3 is TGTGCCAGCAGTTTAGGGGGACAGAGGCAAGCCGAAAAACTGTTTTTT.

The rearrangement joins TRBV7-6 to TRBJ2-5; 8 bases are shared with TRBD1. After removal of 5 bases from V and 4 bases from J, the junction contained 9 bases not matched to a gene. CDR1 is SGHVS and CDR2 is FNYEAQ in the germline V gene. The CDR3 is made up of 15 amino acids. CDR3 in amino acids: CASSGYGQGVETQYF. As DNA, the CDR3 is TGTGCCAGCAGCGGCTATGGACAGGGTGTAGAGACCCAGTACTTC. Based on the CDR3 plus reference TRBV7-6 and TRBJ2-5, the full variable domain is GAGVSQSPRYKVTKRGQDVALRCDPISGHVSLYWYRQALGQGPEFLTYFNYEAQQDKSGLPNDRFSAERPEGSISTLTIQRTEQRDSAMYRCASSGYGQGVETQYFGPGTRLLVL.

On this clone itself: Other DNA sequences in the same sample also yield this CDR3. V and J are TRBV18 and TRBJ2-7; D ambiguous. The germline V gene has CDR1 KGHSH and CDR2 LQKENI. Trimming shortened V by 6 bases and J by 3 bases, and 12 bases separated the two germline ends. This CDR3 comprises 13 residues. The CDR3 DNA is TGTGCCAGCTCGCCAGAGATTTACTACGAGCAGTACTTC. Translating gives CASSPEIYYEQYF.

This rearrangement joins TRBV28 to TRBJ1-3; tentative D call: TRBD1 (5 bases). The CDR3 extends over 16 amino acids. V was clipped by 5 bases and J by 0 bases, with 14 bases between them. Germline-derived CDR1 and CDR2 are MDHEN and SYDVKM. The CDR3 here is CASSPGTASSGNTIYF. The CDR3 DNA reads TGTGCCAGCAGTCCCGGGACGGCGAGCTCTGGAAACACCATATATTTT.

J is TRBJ2-7 and V is TRBV19, with a tentative D call TRBD1 (8 bases). Trimming stripped 0 bases from V and 5 bases from J, with 17 bases between. The CDR3 consists of 16 residues. Germline CDR1 and CDR2: LNHDA and SQIVND (reference sequence). CDR3: CASSIDRGDRNHEQYF. The CDR3 DNA is TGTGCCAGTAGTATAGATCGGGGGGACAGGAACCACGAGCAGTACTTC.